Here is one T cell receptor (beta chain) with its context. The data stem from a study of blood T cell repertoires in COVID-19. Study background: Samples of COVID-19 (acute and convalescent) were obtained from the United States, Italy and Spain. Sample material is recorded as cDNA or gDNA derived from T cells, B-cell-depleted T cells, or PBMCs.

The repertoire was sequenced with immunoSEQ multiplex PCR; TCRdb's copy has only in-frame clones and lacks some. The sample has about 140,000 clones; about 91% are singletons. Deletions cut 2 bases from V and 2 bases from J, with 2 bases between. The CDR3 runs 12 residues. The rearrangement uses TRBV12-3 or TRBV12-4 and TRBJ2-3; D gene uncertain. Sequenced sample: peripheral blood. The clonotype comes from an older woman with acute or convalescent COVID-19. The CDR3 spells CASSLLTDTQYF. CDR3 bases: TGTGCCAGCAGTTTACTCACAGATACGCAGTATTTT.